This entry lists 24 T cell receptor beta chains sequenced from one sample in a study of T cells in Graves' hyperthyroidism and ophthalmopathy. It was RNA transcripts that yielded the amplified TCR beta CDR3 regions. HTBI primers drove first-round RT-PCR of the TCR CDR3. TCRdb used MiXCR to reprocess the multiplex PCR reads, holding one entry per CDR3 protein. This table has about 250,000 distinct CDR3 sequences, around 20% appearing once. Sequencing was done on a sample of blood. These receptors all come from a young man with Graves' ophthalmopathy.

The rearrangement uses TRBV5-1 and TRBJ2-3; 11 bases are shared with TRBD2. CDR1 SGHRS and CDR2 YFSETQ come from the germline V gene. The length of the CDR3 is 17 residues. Trimming at V came to 0 bases and at J to 5 bases, leaving 8 bases not matched to a gene. The CDR3 protein is CASSLEVQGLAGDTQYF. The CDR3 coding sequence is TGCGCCAGCAGCTTGGAAGTCCAAGGACTAGCGGGAGATACGCAGTATTTT.

The genes are TRBV4-1 and TRBJ2-7, with D perhaps assigned TRBD1 or TRBD2 (5 bases each). The length of the CDR3 is 13 residues. Between the trimmed V and J ends, which lost 1 base and 2 bases, there was a span of 6 bases. Germline CDR1 reads MGHRA; CDR2 reads YSYEKL. The CDR3 region is CASSQAGPYEQYF. The CDR3 bases are TGCGCCAGCAGCCAAGCGGGGCCCTACGAGCAGTACTTC.

V gene TRBV29-1 combines with J gene TRBJ1-2, with 7 nucleotides matching TRBD1. The CDR3 is 15 residues long. Germline-derived CDR1 and CDR2 are SQVTM and ANQGSEA. V shed 6 bases, J shed 8 bases, and the junction held 18 bases outside the gene matches. The CDR3 sequence: CSVHGGKGTEYGYTF. CDR3 nucleotides: TGCAGCGTCCACGGGGGTAAGGGGACAGAATACGGCTACACCTTC.

This clonotype appeared many times. The rearrangement uses TRBV20-1 and TRBJ1-1; no reliable D call. V lost 5 bases and J 0 bases, leaving 13 bases between the germline ends. In germline, CDR1 is DFQATT, CDR2 SNEGSKA (reference sequence). The CDR3 spans 14 residues. The CDR3 loop reads CSAPTVALNTEAFF. The DNA of the CDR3 is TGCAGTGCTCCGACGGTAGCTCTGAACACTGAAGCTTTCTTT.

Comments on this clonotype: This may arise from a read error, as a much more abundant clone is one base away. The chain links TRBV5-1 to TRBJ2-1; D is possibly TRBD1 (5 bases). Trimming took 7 bases from V and 8 from J, leaving 22 bases between them. Per the germline V gene, CDR1 is SGHRS and CDR2 is YFSETQ. This CDR3 spans 15 amino acids. The CDR3 sequence is CASGPTSDNRDEQFF. The CDR3 DNA is TGCGCCAGCGGCCCTACATCGGACAATAGGGATGAGCAGTTCTTC.

The chain recombines TRBV19 with TRBJ2-1; D is possibly TRBD2 (6 bases). Germline V gene sequence: CDR1 LNHDA, CDR2 SQIVND (reference sequence). The germline V and J ends were trimmed by 2 bases and 10 bases, with 9 bases remaining between them. CDR3 length: 12 residues. This chain's CDR3 is CASSIYGLEQFF. The CDR3 bases are TGTGCCAGTAGTATATACGGACTAGAGCAGTTCTTC.

There are a few counts of this clonotype. This chain uses TRBV20-1 with TRBJ2-5; D remains unclear. Germline V lookup: CDR1 DFQATT, CDR2 SNEGSKA (reference sequence). V lost 1 base and J lost 5, with 14 bases in between. This CDR3 region has 14 residues. The chain's CDR3 is CSARVLQSGETQYF. CDR3 bases: TGCAGTGCTAGAGTCCTACAGTCCGGGGAGACCCAGTACTTC.

The J gene is TRBJ1-5, the V gene TRBV12-5; D remains ambiguous. The CDR3 is 16 residues long. The germline CDR1 and CDR2 sequences are LGHNT and FRNRAP. The ends were cut back, 5 bases at V and 2 bases at J, with 16 bases in the middle. The CDR3 is CASGLGILGGNQPQHF. DNA of the CDR3: TGTGCTAGTGGTCTCGGTATCCTTGGGGGCAATCAGCCCCAGCATTTT.

This chain connects TRBV15 to TRBJ1-4; TRBD1 matches at 7 bases. CDR1 and CDR2 from the germline V gene are LNHNV and YYDKDF (reference sequence). V shed 1 base and J 6 bases; nucleotides not matched to a gene: 2. There are 14 residues in the CDR3. The CDR3 DNA follows: TGTGCCACCAGCAGAGGTGGGACAGATGAAAAACTGTTTTTT. This codes for CATSRGGTDEKLFF.

This clonotype has just a few counts. V and J are TRBV9 and TRBJ2-5, with TRBD1 matching over 9 bases. This CDR3 has 15 amino acids. The germline V gene encodes CDR1 SGDLS and CDR2 YYNGEE. Trimming removed 0 bases from V and 5 bases from J; junction bases left unmatched: 5. CDR3 DNA: TGTGCCAGCAGCGTAGGCGGGACAGGGCCGGAGACCCAGTACTTC. As protein: CASSVGGTGPETQYF.

In this sample, this clonotype turned up a few times. The rearrangement links TRBV6-6 to TRBJ1-1, with TRBD1 identical over 9 bases. Germline CDR1 is MNHNY and CDR2 is SVGAGI (reference sequence). The V and J ends lost 0 bases and 1 base, in that order; junction bases with no gene match: 6. The CDR3 is made up of 17 amino acids. The CDR3, as DNA: TGTGCCAGCAGTTACTCCTCCGGGACAGGGCCGAACACTGAAGCTTTCTTT. This encodes CASSYSSGTGPNTEAFF.

The V gene is TRBV2, the J gene TRBJ2-7; D ambiguous. Per the germline V gene, CDR1 is SNHLY and CDR2 is FYNNEI. V was trimmed by 7 bases and J by 0 bases, leaving 13 bases between them. The CDR3 loop spans 14 amino acids. In DNA, the CDR3 is TGTGCCAGCATAAGGGCTATGAGCTCCTACGAGCAGTACTTC. Protein: CASIRAMSSYEQYF.

This chain connects TRBV20-1 to TRBJ2-3; the match to TRBD2 covers 7 bases. V lost 6 bases and J lost 1; bases outside the gene matches: 10. The CDR3 consists of 15 residues. CDR1 is DFQATT and CDR2 is SNEGSKA in the germline V gene (reference sequence). Here the CDR3 DNA reads TGCAGTGCCCCTAAGTCTGGACTAGGCACAGATACGCAGTATTTT. Translated, it gives CSAPKSGLGTDTQYF.

This chain joins TRBV5-1 and TRBJ2-3, with 10 bases matching TRBD1. The junction had 4 bases not matched to a gene; V was cut back by 2 bases and J by 4 bases. The CDR3 is 15 residues long. Looked up from germline, CDR1 is SGHRS and CDR2 is YFSETQ. CDR3 bases: TGCGCCAGCAGCTTCGAGACAGGGGGCGCAGATACGCAGTATTTT. Protein sequence: CASSFETGGADTQYF.

There are a few counts of this clonotype. This may be a read error, as it is one base from a much larger clone. The chain couples TRBV27 to TRBJ2-1; D might be TRBD1 (6 bases). Trimming took 6 bases from V and 0 from J, leaving 9 bases between them. This CDR3 region has 14 residues. The V gene's germline CDR1 is MNHEY and CDR2 SMNVEV (reference sequence). The CDR3 loop is CASSQGSSYNEQFF. The CDR3 region has the DNA TGTGCCAGCAGCCAGGGGAGCTCCTACAATGAGCAGTTCTTC.

The chain links TRBV11-3 to TRBJ2-3; D possibly corresponds to TRBD2 (5 bases). Between the trimmed V and J ends, which lost 4 bases and 0 bases, there was a span of 23 bases. CDR3 size: 19 residues. From germline, CDR1 is SGHNT and CDR2 YENEEA. The CDR3 DNA is TGTGCCAGCAGCTCCCCGGTTAAAGGCGGGCTTCGGAGCACAGATACGCAGTATTTT. Translating gives CASSSPVKGGLRSTDTQYF.

This clonotype was observed a few times. The V and J genes are TRBV6-2 or TRBV6-3 and TRBJ2-1; D is unclear. Germline CDR1 reads MNHEY; CDR2 reads SVGEGT. CDR3 size: 13 residues. Trimming cost V 2 bases and J 9 bases, with 11 bases left between them. The CDR3 nucleotides read TGTGCCAGCAGTTACATGACATTCGGTGAGCAGTTCTTC. Protein: CASSYMTFGEQFF.

This clonotype was picked up many times. This rearrangement joins TRBV7-9 to TRBJ2-3, with 9 bases lining up with TRBD1. Germline V gene lookup returns CDR1 SEHNR and CDR2 FQNEAQ (reference sequence). J was trimmed by 2 bases and V by 3 bases; bases with no gene match: 12. This CDR3 contains 18 residues. The DNA of the CDR3 is TGTGCCAGCAGCTTTAGCGGCTGGGACAGGGAACTCACAGATACGCAGTATTTT. This sequence encodes CASSFSGWDRELTDTQYF.

This clonotype was counted at least ten times. V gene TRBV11-2 combines with J gene TRBJ1-1; D call uncertain. V was shortened by 5 bases and J by 1 base, with 11 bases between the two germline ends. The length of the CDR3 is 14 residues. Germline CDR1 reads SGHAT; CDR2 reads FQNNGV. CDR3 in amino acids: CASSPFFENTEAFF. The CDR3 nucleotides are TGTGCCAGCAGCCCGTTCTTTGAGAACACTGAAGCTTTCTTT.

The rearrangement links TRBV6-2 or TRBV6-3 to TRBJ1-2; 7 positions agree with TRBD1. V shed 6 bases and J 7 bases; nucleotides not matched to a gene: 20. This CDR3 is 17 amino acids long. Looked up from germline, CDR1 is MNHEY and CDR2 is SVGEGT. CDR3 protein: CASSRDRVEASSGGYTF. CDR3 nucleotides: TGTGCCAGCAGCCGTGACAGGGTGGAAGCCTCAAGTGGTGGCTACACCTTC.

This chain uses TRBV5-6 with TRBJ1-2; D call uncertain. V shed 0 bases and J shed 4 bases, with 13 bases lying between them. From germline, CDR1 is SGHDT and CDR2 YYEEEE. This CDR3 spans 15 amino acids. The CDR3 is CASSLVAVPIYGYTF. The CDR3 DNA reads TGTGCCAGCAGCTTGGTGGCAGTACCCATCTATGGCTACACCTTC.

In its sample, this clonotype was seen a few times. At one end, the junction sequence differs from germline, possibly due to a read error. The rearrangement joins TRBV7-2 to TRBJ1-1; D not resolved. The CDR3 spans 13 residues. Germline V CDR1 and CDR2: SGHTA, FQGNSA. In nucleotides, the CDR3 is TGTGCCAGCACAACTACCTTGAAAACTGAAGCTTTCTTT. It is translated as CASTTTLKTEAFF.

This clonotype was recorded a few times. This chain links TRBV6-1 with TRBJ1-2; tentative D call: TRBD1 (6 bases). The CDR3 spans 13 residues. Germline-derived CDR1 and CDR2 are MNHNS and SASEGT. With 2 bases removed from V and 8 bases from J, the gap between germline ends came to 12 bases. CDR3 sequence: CASSETGLRGYTF. Here the CDR3 DNA reads TGTGCCAGCAGTGAAACAGGGCTCCGGGGCTACACCTTC.

This clonotype occurred a few times. This chain joins TRBV5-1 and TRBJ2-1; TRBD1 matches at 7 bases. V dropped 4 bases and J dropped 4; count of bases not matched to a gene: 5. Germline CDR1 is SGHRS and CDR2 is YFSETQ. This CDR3 contains 14 residues. The CDR3 nucleotides read TGCGCCAGCAGCCGGGGACAGAATTACAATGAGCAGTTCTTC. Translating it yields CASSRGQNYNEQFF.